These T cell receptor beta chains were read from a single sample in a study of blood T cell repertoires in COVID-19. Profiling relied on immunoSEQ multiplex PCR, and the TCRdb table lists in-frame clones only, not all of them. Here the sample spans 300,000 to 350,000 clones, over 80% being singletons. Sample: peripheral blood. These receptor sequences come from a woman aged 45-60 years with COVID-19, enrolled during active disease. CDR3s include the opening cysteine and the closing phenylalanine or tryptophan. Each record gives: V gene, clone size, D gene, J gene, CDR3 protein, CDR3 DNA. A D gene is named only where the DNA matches it firmly. Not every row has a clone size; where given, it reads once, few, many or a size class.

v_gene: TRBV6-5
abundance: -
d_gene: -
j_gene: TRBJ2-7
CDR3aa: CASSKTGYEQYF
CDR3nt: TGTGCCAGCAGCAAAACAGGTTACGAGCAGTACTTC

v_gene: TRBV19
abundance: -
d_gene: TRBD1
j_gene: TRBJ1-5
CDR3aa: CASSISGTGGSDQPQHF
CDR3nt: TGTGCCAGTAGTATCTCCGGGACAGGGGGCAGTGATCAGCCCCAGCATTTT

v_gene: TRBV9
abundance: -
d_gene: -
j_gene: TRBJ2-1
CDR3aa: CASSPRRQAYNEQFF
CDR3nt: TGTGCCAGCAGCCCCAGAAGACAGGCCTACAATGAGCAGTTCTTC

v_gene: TRBV30
abundance: once
d_gene: TRBD1
j_gene: TRBJ2-4
CDR3aa: CAWSFPGQYAPELAKNIQYF
CDR3nt: TGTGCCTGGAGTTTCCCGGGACAGTACGCTCCTGAACTAGCCAAAAACATTCAGTACTTC

v_gene: TRBV5-4
abundance: -
d_gene: -
j_gene: TRBJ1-2
CDR3aa: CASSFQGNYGYTF
CDR3nt: TGTGCCAGCAGCTTTCAGGGGAACTATGGCTACACCTTC

v_gene: TRBV11-3
abundance: -
d_gene: TRBD2
j_gene: TRBJ2-2
CDR3aa: CASSPSGSTGELFF
CDR3nt: TGTGCCAGCAGCCCCAGCGGGAGTACCGGGGAGCTGTTTTTT

v_gene: TRBV18
abundance: once
d_gene: TRBD2
j_gene: TRBJ2-1
CDR3aa: CASSPPLGLAGIF
CDR3nt: TGTGCCAGCTCACCACCCCTTGGACTAGCGGGGATCTTC

v_gene: TRBV19
abundance: -
d_gene: -
j_gene: TRBJ2-3
CDR3aa: CASSIAMTFQTGNTQYF
CDR3nt: TGTGCCAGTAGTATAGCTATGACGTTCCAAACAGGGAACACGCAGTATTTT

v_gene: TRBV12-5
abundance: -
d_gene: -
j_gene: TRBJ1-5
CDR3aa: CASGLVQGRGQPQHF
CDR3nt: TGTGCTAGTGGTTTGGTACAGGGAAGGGGTCAGCCCCAGCATTTT

v_gene: TRBV5-4
abundance: once
d_gene: TRBD1
j_gene: TRBJ1-1
CDR3aa: CASSAGTGRSEAFF
CDR3nt: TGTGCCAGCAGTGCTGGGACAGGGAGATCTGAAGCTTTCTTT

v_gene: TRBV18
abundance: -
d_gene: TRBD1
j_gene: TRBJ1-5
CDR3aa: CASSQLSDRSNQPQHF
CDR3nt: TGTGCCAGCTCACAACTCTCGGACAGGAGCAATCAGCCCCAGCATTTT

v_gene: TRBV5-4
abundance: few
d_gene: TRBD1
j_gene: TRBJ2-7
CDR3aa: CATGYRDRDVEYF
CDR3nt: TGTGCCACGGGATACCGGGACAGGGATGTGGAGTACTTC

v_gene: TRBV27
abundance: once
d_gene: -
j_gene: TRBJ2-1
CDR3aa: CASTPGTRGEQFF
CDR3nt: TGTGCCAGCACCCCGGGGACACGGGGTGAGCAGTTCTTC

v_gene: TRBV19
abundance: -
d_gene: -
j_gene: TRBJ2-2
CDR3aa: CASRTRGGWNTGELFF
CDR3nt: TGTGCCAGTAGAACCCGGGGAGGTTGGAACACCGGGGAGCTGTTTTTT

v_gene: TRBV7-6
abundance: -
d_gene: -
j_gene: TRBJ1-1
CDR3aa: CASSLAAGVRVNTEAFF
CDR3nt: TGTGCCAGCAGCCTCGCCGCGGGGGTCAGGGTGAACACTGAAGCTTTCTTT

v_gene: TRBV4-3
abundance: -
d_gene: -
j_gene: TRBJ2-5
CDR3aa: CASSREISSGQETQYF
CDR3nt: TGCGCCAGCAGCCGTGAAATTAGTAGCGGCCAAGAGACCCAGTACTTC

v_gene: TRBV28
abundance: -
d_gene: -
j_gene: TRBJ1-5
CDR3aa: CASSRQVGNQPQHF
CDR3nt: TGTGCCAGCAGTCGACAGGTGGGAAATCAGCCCCAGCATTTT

v_gene: TRBV19
abundance: -
d_gene: -
j_gene: TRBJ1-6
CDR3aa: CASSPHQYNSPLHF
CDR3nt: TGTGCCAGTAGTCCACATCAGTATAATTCACCCCTCCACTTT

v_gene: TRBV18
abundance: -
d_gene: -
j_gene: TRBJ1-2
CDR3aa: CASSLAGDGYTF
CDR3nt: TGTGCCAGCTCTTTGGCAGGGGATGGCTACACCTTC

v_gene: TRBV9
abundance: -
d_gene: -
j_gene: TRBJ1-1
CDR3aa: CASSADRSNTEAFF
CDR3nt: TGTGCCAGCAGCGCAGACAGATCCAACACTGAAGCTTTCTTT

v_gene: TRBV18
abundance: -
d_gene: -
j_gene: TRBJ2-2
CDR3aa: CASSPMGPGRTGELFF
CDR3nt: TGTGCCAGCTCACCAATGGGGCCCGGACGTACCGGGGAGCTGTTTTTT

v_gene: TRBV27
abundance: -
d_gene: TRBD2
j_gene: TRBJ2-7
CDR3aa: CASSPRGAGGNEQYF
CDR3nt: TGTGCCAGCAGTCCCCGCGGAGCGGGAGGGAACGAGCAGTACTTC

v_gene: TRBV19
abundance: -
d_gene: TRBD2
j_gene: TRBJ2-3
CDR3aa: CASSNGWASGVRTDTQYF
CDR3nt: TGTGCCAGTAGTAACGGCTGGGCTAGCGGGGTCCGCACAGATACGCAGTATTTT